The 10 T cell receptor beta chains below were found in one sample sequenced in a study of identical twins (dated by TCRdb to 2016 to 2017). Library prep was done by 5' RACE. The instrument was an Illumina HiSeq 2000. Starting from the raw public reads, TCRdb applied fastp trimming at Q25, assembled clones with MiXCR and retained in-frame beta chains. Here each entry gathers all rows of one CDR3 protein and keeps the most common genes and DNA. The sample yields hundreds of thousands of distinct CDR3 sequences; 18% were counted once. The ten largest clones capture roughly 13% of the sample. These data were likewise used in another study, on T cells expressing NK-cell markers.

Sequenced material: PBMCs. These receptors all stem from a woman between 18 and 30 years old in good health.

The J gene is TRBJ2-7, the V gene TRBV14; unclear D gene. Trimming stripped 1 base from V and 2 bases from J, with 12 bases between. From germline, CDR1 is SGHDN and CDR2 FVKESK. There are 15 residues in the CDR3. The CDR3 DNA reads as TGTGCCAGCAGCCAAGGCGGCGGACGACCCTACGAGCAGTACTTC. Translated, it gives CASSQGGGRPYEQYF.

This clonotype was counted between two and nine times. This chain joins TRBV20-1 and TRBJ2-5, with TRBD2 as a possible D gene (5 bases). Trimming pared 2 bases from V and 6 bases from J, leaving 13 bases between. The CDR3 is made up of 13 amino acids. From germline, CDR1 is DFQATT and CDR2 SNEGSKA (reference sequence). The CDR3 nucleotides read TGCAGTGCTAGAATGTCGAGAGGGAAGACCCAGTACTTC. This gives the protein CSARMSRGKTQYF.

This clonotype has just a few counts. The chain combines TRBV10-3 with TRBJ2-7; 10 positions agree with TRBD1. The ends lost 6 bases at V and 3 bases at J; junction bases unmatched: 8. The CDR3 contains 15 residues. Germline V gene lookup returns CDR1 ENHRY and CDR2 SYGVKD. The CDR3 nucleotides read TGTGCCATCAGGTCTGACAGGGGGCCCTACTACGAGCAGTACTTC. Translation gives CAIRSDRGPYYEQYF.

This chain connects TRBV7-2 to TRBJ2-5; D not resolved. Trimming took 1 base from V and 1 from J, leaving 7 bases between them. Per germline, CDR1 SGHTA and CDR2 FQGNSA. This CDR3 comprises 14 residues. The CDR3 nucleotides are TGTGCCAGCAGCTTAGGAGTGGGCCAAGAGACCCAGTACTTC. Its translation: CASSLGVGQETQYF.

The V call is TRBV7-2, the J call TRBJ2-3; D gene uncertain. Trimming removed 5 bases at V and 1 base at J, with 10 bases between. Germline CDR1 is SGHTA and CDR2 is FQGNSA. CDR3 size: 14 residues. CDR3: CASSTQTGTDTQYF. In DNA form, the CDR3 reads TGTGCCAGCAGCACTCAGACGGGCACAGATACGCAGTATTTT.

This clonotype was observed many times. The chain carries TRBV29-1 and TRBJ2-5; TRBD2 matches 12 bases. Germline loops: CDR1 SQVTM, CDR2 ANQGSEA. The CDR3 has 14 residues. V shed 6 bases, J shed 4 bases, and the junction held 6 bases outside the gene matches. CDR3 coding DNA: TGCAGCGTCTTCTCTAGCGGGAGGGGAGAGACCCAGTACTTC. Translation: CSVFSSGRGETQYF.

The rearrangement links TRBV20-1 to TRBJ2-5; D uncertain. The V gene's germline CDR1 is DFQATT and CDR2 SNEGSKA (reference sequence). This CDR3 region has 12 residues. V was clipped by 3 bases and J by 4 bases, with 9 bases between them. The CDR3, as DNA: TGCAGTGCTAGTACAGTTTTAGAGACCCAGTACTTC. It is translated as CSASTVLETQYF.

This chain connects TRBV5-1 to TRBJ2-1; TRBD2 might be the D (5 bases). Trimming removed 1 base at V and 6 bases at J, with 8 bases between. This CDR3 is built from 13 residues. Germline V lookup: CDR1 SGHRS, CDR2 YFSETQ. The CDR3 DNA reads TGCGCCAGCAGCTTGAATGAGGGCAATGAGCAGTTCTTC. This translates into CASSLNEGNEQFF.

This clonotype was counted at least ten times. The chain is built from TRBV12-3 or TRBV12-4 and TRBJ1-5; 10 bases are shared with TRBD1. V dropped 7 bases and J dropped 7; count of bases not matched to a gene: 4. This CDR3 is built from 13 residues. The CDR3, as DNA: TGTGCCAGCAAGGGACAGGGGAAACAGCCCCAGCATTTT. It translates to CASKGQGKQPQHF.

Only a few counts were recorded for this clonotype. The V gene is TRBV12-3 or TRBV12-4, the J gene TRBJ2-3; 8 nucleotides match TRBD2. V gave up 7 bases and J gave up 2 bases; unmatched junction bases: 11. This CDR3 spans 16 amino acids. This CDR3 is CASTEGSGRITDTQYF. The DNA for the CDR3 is TGTGCCAGCACCGAGGGAAGCGGGAGAATCACAGATACGCAGTATTTT.